The rows below give T cell receptor beta chains drawn from one sample of a study of blood T cell repertoires in COVID-19. Some clones are missing from TCRdb's copy, which holds only in-frame ones; the method was immunoSEQ multiplex PCR. The sample contains around 100,000 clones, around 83% of which appear only once. What was sequenced was peripheral blood. These receptors were taken from a man aged 40-49 years with acute or convalescent COVID-19. Each CDR3 is given with its conserved first and last residue. Each record gives: J gene, V gene, clone size, D gene, CDR3 protein, CDR3 DNA. D genes are given only for firm matches. Clone size, where shown, is once, few, many, or a class for clones that have expanded.

J gene: TRBJ2-7
V gene: TRBV5-4
clone size: NA
D gene: TRBD2
CDR3 protein: CASSFAGTRPVYEQYF
CDR3 DNA: TGTGCCAGCAGCTTCGCCGGGACTAGACCAGTCTACGAGCAGTACTTC

J gene: TRBJ1-4
V gene: TRBV6-5
clone size: NA
D gene: TRBD1
CDR3 protein: CASKTGDSEKLFF
CDR3 DNA: TGTGCCAGCAAGACAGGGGATTCTGAAAAACTGTTTTTT

J gene: TRBJ2-3
V gene: TRBV28
clone size: NA
D gene: NA
CDR3 protein: CASSFFGASALRDTQYF
CDR3 DNA: TGTGCCAGCAGTTTCTTTGGGGCTAGCGCCCTAAGGGATACGCAGTATTTT

J gene: TRBJ1-4
V gene: TRBV12-3/TRBV12-4
clone size: NA
D gene: NA
CDR3 protein: CASSPGTNEKLFF
CDR3 DNA: TGTGCCAGCAGTCCCGGGACTAATGAAAAACTGTTTTTT

J gene: TRBJ1-3
V gene: TRBV18
clone size: NA
D gene: NA
CDR3 protein: CASSPIRQDVSGNTIYF
CDR3 DNA: TGTGCCAGCTCACCAATTAGACAGGACGTCTCTGGAAACACCATATATTTT

J gene: TRBJ1-2
V gene: TRBV6-5
clone size: NA
D gene: TRBD1
CDR3 protein: CASSPRTGLGYTF
CDR3 DNA: TGTGCCAGCAGTCCCCGGACAGGGTTGGGCTACACCTTC

J gene: TRBJ2-7
V gene: TRBV5-1
clone size: NA
D gene: TRBD2
CDR3 protein: CASSSGLAYEQYF
CDR3 DNA: TGCGCCAGCAGCTCCGGACTAGCCTACGAGCAGTACTTC

J gene: TRBJ1-2
V gene: TRBV3-1/TRBV3-2
clone size: NA
D gene: NA
CDR3 protein: CASSQDTGWSGYTF
CDR3 DNA: TGTGCCAGCAGCCAAGATACAGGGTGGAGTGGCTACACCTTC

J gene: TRBJ1-5
V gene: TRBV19
clone size: NA
D gene: NA
CDR3 protein: CASSIQGTNQPQHF
CDR3 DNA: TGTGCCAGTAGTATACAGGGGACAAATCAGCCCCAGCATTTT

J gene: TRBJ1-1
V gene: TRBV4-1
clone size: NA
D gene: NA
CDR3 protein: CASSHPLNTEAFF
CDR3 DNA: TGCGCCAGCAGCCACCCCTTGAACACTGAAGCTTTCTTT

J gene: TRBJ1-2
V gene: TRBV13
clone size: NA
D gene: NA
CDR3 protein: CASSSGPGDYGYTF
CDR3 DNA: TGTGCCAGCAGCTCAGGGCCGGGGGACTATGGCTACACCTTC

J gene: TRBJ1-1
V gene: TRBV30
clone size: NA
D gene: TRBD1
CDR3 protein: CAWSTGRNTEAFF
CDR3 DNA: TGTGCCTGGTCGACAGGGCGGAACACTGAAGCTTTCTTT

J gene: TRBJ1-1
V gene: TRBV7-6
clone size: NA
D gene: TRBD1
CDR3 protein: CASSRDRRTEAFF
CDR3 DNA: TGTGCCAGCAGCAGGGACAGACGCACTGAAGCTTTCTTT

J gene: TRBJ1-1
V gene: TRBV2
clone size: few
D gene: NA
CDR3 protein: CASRWDKNTEAFF
CDR3 DNA: TGTGCCAGCAGATGGGACAAGAACACTGAAGCTTTCTTT

J gene: TRBJ2-7
V gene: TRBV5-6
clone size: NA
D gene: NA
CDR3 protein: CASSLAGGAVHEQYF
CDR3 DNA: TGTGCCAGCAGCTTGGCTGGGGGGGCCGTCCACGAGCAGTACTTC

J gene: TRBJ1-2
V gene: TRBV7-9
clone size: NA
D gene: TRBD1
CDR3 protein: CAGTGYGYTF
CDR3 DNA: TGTGCCGGGACAGGGTACGGCTACACCTTC

J gene: TRBJ2-5
V gene: TRBV7-2
clone size: NA
D gene: TRBD2
CDR3 protein: CASSLAGGGKKETQYF
CDR3 DNA: TGTGCCAGCAGCTTAGCGGGCGGGGGGAAGAAAGAGACCCAGTACTTC

J gene: TRBJ1-2
V gene: TRBV9
clone size: NA
D gene: NA
CDR3 protein: CASSVVDSYGYTF
CDR3 DNA: TGTGCCAGCAGCGTAGTGGACAGCTATGGCTACACCTTC

J gene: TRBJ2-1
V gene: TRBV19
clone size: NA
D gene: NA
CDR3 protein: CASRRPGHHNEQFF
CDR3 DNA: TGTGCCAGTAGACGCCCGGGACACCACAATGAGCAGTTCTTC

J gene: TRBJ1-1
V gene: TRBV6-5
clone size: NA
D gene: TRBD1
CDR3 protein: CASSPLGQGGTEAFF
CDR3 DNA: TGTGCCAGCAGTCCTCTAGGACAGGGCGGCACTGAAGCTTTCTTT

J gene: TRBJ2-5
V gene: TRBV10-3
clone size: NA
D gene: NA
CDR3 protein: CAIRGAQETQYF
CDR3 DNA: TGTGCCATCAGAGGGGCTCAAGAGACCCAGTACTTC

J gene: TRBJ2-1
V gene: TRBV4-2
clone size: few
D gene: TRBD2
CDR3 protein: CASSQGQGTSLNEQFF
CDR3 DNA: TGTGCCAGCAGCCAAGGGCAGGGGACTAGCCTCAATGAGCAGTTCTTC

J gene: TRBJ2-1
V gene: TRBV9
clone size: NA
D gene: TRBD2
CDR3 protein: CASRASGGHEQFF
CDR3 DNA: TGTGCCAGCAGGGCTAGCGGGGGCCATGAGCAGTTCTTC

J gene: TRBJ2-7
V gene: TRBV27
clone size: NA
D gene: TRBD2
CDR3 protein: CASSPQRGTYEQYF
CDR3 DNA: TGTGCCAGCAGTCCCCAGCGGGGTACCTACGAGCAGTACTTC

J gene: TRBJ1-2
V gene: TRBV28
clone size: NA
D gene: NA
CDR3 protein: CASSPPTVGGYTF
CDR3 DNA: TGTGCCAGCAGCCCCCCGACAGTTGGTGGCTACACCTTC

J gene: TRBJ1-6
V gene: TRBV27
clone size: NA
D gene: NA
CDR3 protein: CASKGGGGSYNSPLHF
CDR3 DNA: TGTGCCAGCAAAGGAGGGGGGGGCTCCTATAATTCACCCCTCCACTTT

J gene: TRBJ2-7
V gene: TRBV3-1/TRBV3-2
clone size: NA
D gene: TRBD2
CDR3 protein: CASSPLTSGSSSYEQYF
CDR3 DNA: TGTGCCAGCAGCCCACTGACTAGCGGGAGTAGTTCCTACGAGCAGTACTTC

J gene: TRBJ2-2
V gene: TRBV6-6
clone size: NA
D gene: NA
CDR3 protein: CASRGGGNTGELFF
CDR3 DNA: TGTGCCAGCAGAGGGGGGGGCAACACCGGGGAGCTGTTTTTT

J gene: TRBJ2-5
V gene: TRBV11-2
clone size: NA
D gene: NA
CDR3 protein: CASSPNWRMGTQYF
CDR3 DNA: TGTGCCAGCAGCCCAAATTGGCGGATGGGGACCCAGTACTTC

J gene: TRBJ1-1
V gene: TRBV15
clone size: few
D gene: NA
CDR3 protein: CATSRGDRNTEAFF
CDR3 DNA: TGTGCCACCAGCAGAGGAGACAGGAACACTGAAGCTTTCTTT

J gene: TRBJ1-6
V gene: TRBV14
clone size: NA
D gene: NA
CDR3 protein: CASSLRVVGNSPLHF
CDR3 DNA: TGTGCCAGCAGCCTCAGGGTCGTTGGGAATTCACCCCTCCACTTT

J gene: TRBJ1-2
V gene: TRBV2
clone size: NA
D gene: NA
CDR3 protein: CASSGQNYGYTF
CDR3 DNA: TGTGCCAGCAGCGGACAGAACTATGGCTACACCTTC

J gene: TRBJ2-3
V gene: TRBV4-1
clone size: NA
D gene: TRBD2
CDR3 protein: CASSQERDSTDTQYF
CDR3 DNA: TGCGCCAGCAGCCAGGAGCGGGATAGCACAGATACGCAGTATTTT

J gene: TRBJ2-7
V gene: TRBV5-1
clone size: once
D gene: TRBD1
CDR3 protein: CASSSAGGSYEQYF
CDR3 DNA: TGCGCCAGCAGCTCCGCAGGGGGAAGCTACGAGCAGTACTTC

J gene: TRBJ1-4
V gene: TRBV28
clone size: NA
D gene: NA
CDR3 protein: CASSFWPTNEKLFF
CDR3 DNA: TGTGCCAGCAGTTTTTGGCCAACTAATGAAAAACTGTTTTTT

J gene: TRBJ2-5
V gene: TRBV2
clone size: NA
D gene: TRBD2
CDR3 protein: CASKVELAKTQYF
CDR3 DNA: TGTGCCAGCAAGGTTGAACTAGCGAAGACCCAGTACTTC

J gene: TRBJ1-2
V gene: TRBV7-9
clone size: few
D gene: TRBD1
CDR3 protein: CASSHRDRGRGGYTF
CDR3 DNA: TGTGCCAGCAGCCACCGGGACAGGGGGCGGGGTGGCTACACCTTC

J gene: TRBJ1-2
V gene: TRBV6-5
clone size: NA
D gene: NA
CDR3 protein: CASSSAGWGGYTF
CDR3 DNA: TGTGCCAGCAGTTCCGCGGGGTGGGGTGGCTACACCTTC

J gene: TRBJ2-2
V gene: TRBV5-4
clone size: NA
D gene: NA
CDR3 protein: CASSFGANTGELFF
CDR3 DNA: TGTGCCAGCAGCTTTGGAGCAAACACCGGGGAGCTGTTTTTT

J gene: TRBJ2-7
V gene: TRBV12-3/TRBV12-4
clone size: once
D gene: NA
CDR3 protein: CASSLTRSYEQYF
CDR3 DNA: TGTGCCAGCAGTTTAACACGTTCCTACGAGCAGTACTTC

J gene: TRBJ1-1
V gene: TRBV3-1/TRBV3-2
clone size: NA
D gene: NA
CDR3 protein: CASLGGSEAFF
CDR3 DNA: TGTGCCAGCCTGGGGGGGTCTGAAGCTTTCTTT

J gene: TRBJ2-5
V gene: TRBV5-1
clone size: NA
D gene: TRBD2
CDR3 protein: CASRGGTAETQYF
CDR3 DNA: TGCGCCAGCAGGGGAGGGACGGCTGAGACCCAGTACTTC

J gene: TRBJ2-7
V gene: TRBV27
clone size: NA
D gene: TRBD2
CDR3 protein: CASSLLLAGGQEQYF
CDR3 DNA: TGTGCCAGCAGTTTACTCCTAGCGGGAGGTCAAGAGCAGTACTTC

J gene: TRBJ1-1
V gene: TRBV7-8
clone size: NA
D gene: NA
CDR3 protein: CASSLADMNTEAFF
CDR3 DNA: TGTGCCAGCAGCTTAGCGGACATGAACACTGAAGCTTTCTTT

J gene: TRBJ2-2
V gene: TRBV15
clone size: NA
D gene: NA
CDR3 protein: CATRKTENTGELFF
CDR3 DNA: TGTGCCACCAGAAAAACAGAGAACACCGGGGAGCTGTTTTTT

J gene: TRBJ2-1
V gene: TRBV4-3
clone size: NA
D gene: NA
CDR3 protein: CASSQVSGNEQFF
CDR3 DNA: TGCGCCAGCAGCCAAGTCTCAGGGAATGAGCAGTTCTTC

J gene: TRBJ2-7
V gene: TRBV7-2
clone size: NA
D gene: TRBD2
CDR3 protein: CASRHSGGSSYEQYF
CDR3 DNA: TGTGCCAGCAGGCATAGCGGGGGGAGCTCCTACGAGCAGTACTTC

J gene: TRBJ2-2
V gene: TRBV2
clone size: NA
D gene: TRBD2
CDR3 protein: CASSVLAGVTGELFF
CDR3 DNA: TGTGCCAGCAGTGTACTAGCGGGAGTCACCGGGGAGCTGTTTTTT

J gene: TRBJ1-6
V gene: TRBV14
clone size: NA
D gene: NA
CDR3 protein: CASSGSSYNSPLHF
CDR3 DNA: TGTGCCAGTTCCGGTAGCTCCTATAATTCACCCCTCCACTTT

J gene: TRBJ2-2
V gene: TRBV29-1
clone size: NA
D gene: NA
CDR3 protein: CSVQRLGGDTGELFF
CDR3 DNA: TGCAGCGTACAAAGACTAGGGGGGGACACCGGGGAGCTGTTTTTT

J gene: TRBJ2-3
V gene: TRBV7-2
clone size: NA
D gene: NA
CDR3 protein: CASSQGAGIFTDTQYF
CDR3 DNA: TGTGCCAGCAGCCAAGGGGCGGGGATTTTTACAGATACGCAGTATTTT

J gene: TRBJ1-2
V gene: TRBV7-8
clone size: NA
D gene: TRBD1
CDR3 protein: CASSLSRGWYGYTF
CDR3 DNA: TGTGCCAGCAGCTTATCCAGGGGGTGGTATGGCTACACCTTC

J gene: TRBJ2-5
V gene: TRBV18
clone size: NA
D gene: TRBD2
CDR3 protein: CASSPKLAGEETQYF
CDR3 DNA: TGTGCCAGCTCACCGAAACTAGCGGGGGAAGAGACCCAGTACTTC

J gene: TRBJ1-2
V gene: TRBV19
clone size: many
D gene: TRBD1
CDR3 protein: CASRDRVRGPTGYGYTF
CDR3 DNA: TGTGCCAGTAGAGACAGGGTTCGAGGGCCTACGGGTTATGGCTACACCTTC

J gene: TRBJ2-2
V gene: TRBV6-5
clone size: once
D gene: TRBD1
CDR3 protein: CASSRTGGGELFF
CDR3 DNA: TGTGCCAGCAGTAGGACAGGGGGCGGGGAGCTGTTTTTT

J gene: TRBJ2-3
V gene: TRBV7-8
clone size: NA
D gene: NA
CDR3 protein: CASSLSGSADTQYF
CDR3 DNA: TGTGCCAGCAGCTTGTCCGGGAGTGCAGATACGCAGTATTTT

J gene: TRBJ2-1
V gene: TRBV5-8
clone size: NA
D gene: NA
CDR3 protein: CASRYRQALGEQFF
CDR3 DNA: TGTGCCAGCAGGTATCGGCAGGCCCTGGGTGAGCAGTTCTTC

J gene: TRBJ2-1
V gene: TRBV10-3
clone size: few
D gene: NA
CDR3 protein: CAISESPGGIEQFF
CDR3 DNA: TGTGCCATCAGTGAGTCCCCAGGGGGGATTGAGCAGTTCTTC

J gene: TRBJ2-1
V gene: TRBV7-2
clone size: NA
D gene: TRBD2
CDR3 protein: CASSLTLAGASYNEQFF
CDR3 DNA: TGTGCCAGCAGCTTAACCCTAGCGGGGGCCTCCTACAATGAGCAGTTCTTC

J gene: TRBJ2-7
V gene: TRBV28
clone size: NA
D gene: NA
CDR3 protein: CASSFGGTYEQYF
CDR3 DNA: TGTGCCAGCAGTTTTGGGGGCACCTACGAGCAGTACTTC